This T cell receptor beta chain was captured in a study of blood T cells in healthy people across ages. V lost 6 bases and J 11 bases, leaving 23 bases between the germline ends. Germline V gene lookup returns CDR1 DFQATT and CDR2 SNEGSKA (reference sequence). The CDR3 has 14 residues. Alongside a J-beta primer mix, a sample-barcoded 5' primer served in a second PCR lasting roughly 7 to 11 cycles. Researchers report that a template-switch adaptor with 12 random nucleotides tagged each cDNA molecule. TCRdb passed the 5' RACE reads through MiXCR, listing each CDR3 protein once. The table records approximately 800,000 distinct CDR3 sequences, 55% to 70% of them present only once. The authors drew 8 to 10 milliliters of peripheral blood from each donor.

The TCR comes from a man aged 25 to 45 in good health. Material: blood. The V call is TRBV20-1, the J call TRBJ1-5; D may be TRBD1 (5 bases). CDR3 amino acids: CSAPAEGQSSAQHF. The CDR3 DNA reads as TGCAGTGCCCCAGCCGAGGGGCAATCGTCGGCCCAGCATTTT.